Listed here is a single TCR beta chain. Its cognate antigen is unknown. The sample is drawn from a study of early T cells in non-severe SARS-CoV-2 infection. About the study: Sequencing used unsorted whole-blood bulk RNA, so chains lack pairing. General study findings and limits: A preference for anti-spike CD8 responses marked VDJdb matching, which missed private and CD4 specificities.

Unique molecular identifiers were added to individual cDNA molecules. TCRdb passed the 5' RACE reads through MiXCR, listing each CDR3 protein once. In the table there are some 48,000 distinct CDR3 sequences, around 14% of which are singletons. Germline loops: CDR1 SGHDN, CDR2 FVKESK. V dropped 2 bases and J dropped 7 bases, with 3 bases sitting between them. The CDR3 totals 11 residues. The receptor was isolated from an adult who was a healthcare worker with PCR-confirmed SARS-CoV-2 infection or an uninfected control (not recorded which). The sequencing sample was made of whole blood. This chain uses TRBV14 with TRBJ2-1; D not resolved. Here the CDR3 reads CASSQQNEQFF. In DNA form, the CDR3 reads TGTGCCAGCAGCCAACAGAATGAGCAGTTCTTC.